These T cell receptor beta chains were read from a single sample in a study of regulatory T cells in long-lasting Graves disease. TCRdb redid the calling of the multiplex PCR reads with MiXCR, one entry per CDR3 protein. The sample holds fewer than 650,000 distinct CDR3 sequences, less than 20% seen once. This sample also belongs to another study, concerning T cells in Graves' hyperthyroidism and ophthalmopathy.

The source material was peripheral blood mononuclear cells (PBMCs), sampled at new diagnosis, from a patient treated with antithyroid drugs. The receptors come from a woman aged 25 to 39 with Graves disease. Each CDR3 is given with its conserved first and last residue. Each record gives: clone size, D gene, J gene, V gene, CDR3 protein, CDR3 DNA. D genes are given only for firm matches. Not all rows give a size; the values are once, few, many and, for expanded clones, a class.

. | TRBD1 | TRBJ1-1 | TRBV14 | CASSPWTGENTEAFF | TGTGCCAGCAGCCCCTGGACAGGGGAGAACACTGAAGCTTTCTTT
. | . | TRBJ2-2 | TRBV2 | CATKQDGANTGELFF | TGTGCCACAAAACAAGACGGGGCTAACACCGGGGAGCTGTTTTTT
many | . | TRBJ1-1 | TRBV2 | CASSESRHPMNTEAFF | TGTGCCAGCAGTGAATCGCGACATCCCATGAACACTGAAGCTTTCTTT
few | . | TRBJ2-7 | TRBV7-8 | CASSFHQGPSYEQYF | TGTGCCAGCAGCTTTCACCAGGGGCCTTCCTACGAGCAGTACTTC
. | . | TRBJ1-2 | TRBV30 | CAWSRRGGAYGYTF | TGTGCCTGGAGTCGACGGGGAGGGGCCTATGGCTACACCTTC
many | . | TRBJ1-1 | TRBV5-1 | CASSTAGGNTEAFF | TGCGCCAGCAGCACGGCAGGAGGGAACACTGAAGCTTTCTTT
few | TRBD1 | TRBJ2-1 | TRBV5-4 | CASSLDLGQGIFF | TGTGCCAGCAGCCTGGACTTAGGACAGGGTATCTTCTTC
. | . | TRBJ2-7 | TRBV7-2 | CASTQLVALLYEQYF | TGTGCCAGCACCCAACTAGTGGCTCTCCTTTACGAGCAGTACTTC
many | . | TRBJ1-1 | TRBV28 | CASSSRLPNTEAFF | TGTGCCAGCAGCTCACGGCTCCCGAACACTGAAGCTTTCTTT
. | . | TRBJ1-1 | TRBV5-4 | CASSSGGLTEAFF | TGTGCCAGCAGCTCCGGCGGTTTGACTGAAGCTTTCTTT
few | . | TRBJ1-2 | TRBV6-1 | CASSGLRTREDYGYTF | TGTGCCAGCAGTGGACTTCGCACCAGGGAGGACTATGGCTACACCTTC
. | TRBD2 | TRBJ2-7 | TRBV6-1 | CASSESPGGRNEQYF | TGTGCCAGCAGTGAATCCCCGGGAGGGCGAAACGAGCAGTACTTC
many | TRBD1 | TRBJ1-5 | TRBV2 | CASRPGQGNQPQHF | TGTGCCAGCAGACCGGGACAGGGAAATCAGCCCCAGCATTTT